A single sample gave rise to the 5 T cell receptor beta chains below, sequenced in a study of T-cell reconstitution after alpha-beta-depleted transplantation in children. Unique molecular identifiers were incorporated into the prepared TCRbeta library. TCRdb itself ran the PCR reads through MiXCR, one entry per CDR3 protein. The sample has over 550,000 distinct CDR3 sequences; 8% to 11% are singletons. The source material was PBMCs from the stem cell graft donor, sampled from the stem cell graft. Receptors were obtained from a human donor who donated a stem cell graft to a child with acute myeloid leukemia.

This clonotype came up a few times. The chain is built from TRBV7-8 and TRBJ2-3; 9 positions match TRBD2. The CDR3 extends over 16 amino acids. With 6 bases clipped from V and 4 bases from J, the junction kept 11 bases outside the gene matches. Germline V gene lookup returns CDR1 SGHVS and CDR2 FQNEAQ. The CDR3 spells CASSQTAGGFPDTQYF. CDR3 coding DNA: TGTGCCAGCAGTCAGACAGCGGGAGGATTCCCAGATACGCAGTATTTT.

The gene calls are TRBV5-1 and TRBJ2-3; no reliable D call. CDR3 length equals 14 residues. Germline V gene lookup returns CDR1 SGHRS and CDR2 YFSETQ. The V and J ends lost 0 bases and 1 base respectively, with 6 bases between them. DNA for the CDR3: TGCGCCAGCAGCTTGGACCCCGGCACAGATACGCAGTATTTT. Its protein is CASSLDPGTDTQYF.

This clonotype occurred many times. This chain uses TRBV7-3 with TRBJ2-3; 11 nucleotides match TRBD2. Germline trimming cut 1 base from V and 4 bases from J; bases unmatched to any gene: 4. The CDR3 loop spans 16 amino acids. In germline, CDR1 is SGHTA, CDR2 FQGTGA. CDR3 DNA: TGTGCCAGCAGCTTAAAAACTAGCGGGAGTTCAGATACGCAGTATTTT. Its protein product is CASSLKTSGSSDTQYF.

This chain joins TRBV20-1 and TRBJ2-7; D is unresolved. CDR1 DFQATT and CDR2 SNEGSKA come from the germline V gene (reference sequence). The CDR3 is 12 residues long. V was trimmed by 3 bases and J by 9 bases, leaving 15 bases between them. The CDR3 DNA is TGCAGTGCTAGGGCTGGAACCTTGGGGCAGTACTTC. It specifies CSARAGTLGQYF.

Many counts were recorded for this clonotype. The chain couples TRBV29-1 to TRBJ2-5; D is possibly TRBD2 (6 bases). CDR1 and CDR2 (germline): SQVTM, ANQGSEA. V gave up 2 bases and J gave up 2 bases, with 9 bases separating them. The CDR3 is made up of 13 amino acids. CDR3 DNA: TGCAGCGTTGAATGGAGGGCGCAAGAGACCCAGTACTTC. It specifies CSVEWRAQETQYF.